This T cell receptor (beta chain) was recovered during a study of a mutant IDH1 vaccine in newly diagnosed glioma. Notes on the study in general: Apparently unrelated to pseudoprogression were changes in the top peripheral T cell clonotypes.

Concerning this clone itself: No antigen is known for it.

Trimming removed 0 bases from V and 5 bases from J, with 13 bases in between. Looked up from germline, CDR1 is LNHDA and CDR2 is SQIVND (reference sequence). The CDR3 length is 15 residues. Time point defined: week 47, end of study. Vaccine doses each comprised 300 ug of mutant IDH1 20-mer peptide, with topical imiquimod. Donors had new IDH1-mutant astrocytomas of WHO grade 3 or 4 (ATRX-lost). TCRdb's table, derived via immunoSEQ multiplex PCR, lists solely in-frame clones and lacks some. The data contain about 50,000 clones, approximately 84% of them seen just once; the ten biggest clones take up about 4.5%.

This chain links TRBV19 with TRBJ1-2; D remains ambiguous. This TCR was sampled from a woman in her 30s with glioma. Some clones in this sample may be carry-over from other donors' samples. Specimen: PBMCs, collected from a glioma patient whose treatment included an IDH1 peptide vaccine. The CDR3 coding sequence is TGTGCCAGTAGTATAGACCCTACAGATCCTTATGGCTACACCTTC. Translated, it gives CASSIDPTDPYGYTF.